This T cell receptor beta chain was retrieved from a study of tumor-infiltrating lymphocytes in oesophageal squamous cell carcinoma. This CDR3 region has 16 residues. Points on this clonotype: A read error may produce the germline difference seen at one junction end.

TCRdb ran MiXCR on the PCR reads and lists one entry per CDR3 protein. The sample has about 10,000 distinct CDR3 sequences, 60% seen once. The TCR comes from a female donor with esophageal squamous cell carcinoma. Sequencing was done on a sample of esophageal tumor tissue. The chain is built from TRBV5-3 and TRBJ2-1; 7 bases line up with TRBD2. TRBV5-3 counts as an open reading frame of uncertain function. CDR3 coding DNA: TGTGCCAGCAGCTTGGGTGGCGGGAGCTCCTACAATGAGCAGTTCTTC. Translated, it gives CASSLGGGSSYNEQFF.